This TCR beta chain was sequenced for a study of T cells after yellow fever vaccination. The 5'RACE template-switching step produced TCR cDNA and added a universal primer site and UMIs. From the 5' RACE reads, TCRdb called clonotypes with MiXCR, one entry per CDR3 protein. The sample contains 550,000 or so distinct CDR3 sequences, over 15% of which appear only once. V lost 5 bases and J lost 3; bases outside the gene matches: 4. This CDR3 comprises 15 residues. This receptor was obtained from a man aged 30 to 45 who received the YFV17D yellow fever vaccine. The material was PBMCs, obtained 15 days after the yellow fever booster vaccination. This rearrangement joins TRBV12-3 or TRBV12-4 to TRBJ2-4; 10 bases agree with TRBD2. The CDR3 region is CASSNLAGDKNIQYF. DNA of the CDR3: TGTGCCAGCAGTAACCTAGCGGGAGACAAAAACATTCAGTACTTC.